Below are 26 T cell receptor beta chains sequenced from a single sample in a study of blood T cell repertoires in COVID-19. Only in-frame clones appear in the TCRdb table, and some are missing; sequencing was by immunoSEQ multiplex PCR. The data hold under 300,000 clones, with around 90% observed a single time. Sample: PBMCs or T cells enriched from blood (not recorded which). Source of these receptors: a woman in her forties or fifties who had recovered from COVID-19.

This rearrangement joins TRBV27 to TRBJ2-3, with D tentatively TRBD2 (5 bases). V was shortened by 7 bases and J by 4 bases, with 15 bases between the two germline ends. Germline lookup yields CDR1 MNHEY and CDR2 SMNVEV (reference sequence). The CDR3 totals 14 residues. The CDR3 nucleotides are TGTGCCAGCAATCCAAGTAGCGTGGCAGATACGCAGTATTTT. Translated, it gives CASNPSSVADTQYF.

V usage is TRBV9 and J usage is TRBJ1-1; D might be TRBD1 (5 bases). Per germline, CDR1 SGDLS and CDR2 YYNGEE. The V gene lost 0 bases and the J gene lost 2 bases, with 8 bases spanning the gap. The CDR3 loop spans 14 amino acids. CDR3 bases: TGTGCCAGCAGCGTAGTTAGGGGCAACACTGAAGCTTTCTTT. Translation gives CASSVVRGNTEAFF.

CDR3 nucleotides: TGTGCCAGCAGTTTCAGTTGGAGGAGGTCCTACAATGAGCAGTTCTTC. Protein sequence: CASSFSWRRSYNEQFF. V gene TRBV27 combines with J gene TRBJ2-1; D perhaps matches TRBD2 (5 bases). Germline CDR1 is MNHEY and CDR2 is SMNVEV (reference sequence). V lost 3 bases, J lost 1 base, and 13 bases lay in between. The CDR3 is made up of 16 amino acids.

In regard to this clone: Other DNA variants within this sample encode the same CDR3. The chain employs TRBV9 and TRBJ2-1, with 13 bases aligning to TRBD2. V lost 3 bases and J lost 5; bases outside the gene matches: 2. The CDR3 sequence is 15 residues long. Germline CDR1 is SGDLS and CDR2 is YYNGEE. CDR3 bases: TGTGCCAGCAGCGGACTAGCGGGAGGCAACAATGAGCAGTTCTTC. Translation: CASSGLAGGNNEQFF.

V and J are TRBV19 and TRBJ2-7, with 7 positions matching TRBD2. Germline V gene lookup returns CDR1 LNHDA and CDR2 SQIVND (reference sequence). V trimming: 5 bases; J trimming: 2 bases; junction bases outside the gene matches: 9. The CDR3 loop spans 15 amino acids. The CDR3 region has the DNA TGTGCCAGTAGTTATTCGGCTAGCGGTCCCTACGAGCAGTACTTC. This codes for CASSYSASGPYEQYF.

V usage is TRBV3-1 (or the pseudogene TRBV3-2) and J usage is TRBJ1-1; no clear D gene. V lost 1 base and J lost 5, with 11 bases in between. This CDR3 region has 14 residues. Germline-derived CDR1 and CDR2 are LGHDT and YNNKEL (reference sequence). CDR3 coding DNA: TGTGCCAGCAGCCAAGCGAGCGGGGTGACTGAAGCTTTCTTT. Translating it yields CASSQASGVTEAFF.

This sequence joins TRBV6-2 or TRBV6-3 and TRBJ2-1, with D perhaps matching TRBD1 (5 bases). The ends were cut back, 5 bases at V and 7 bases at J, with 21 bases in the middle. Looked up from germline, CDR1 is MNHEY and CDR2 is SVGEGT. CDR3 length: 16 amino acids. The DNA for the CDR3 is TGTGCCAGCAGTCACCCTCGGACAATATCAGGGAATGAGCAGTTCTTC. Protein product: CASSHPRTISGNEQFF.

This clone was counted a single time. The chain recombines TRBV7-9 with TRBJ2-7; 7 nucleotides line up with TRBD2. The CDR3 is made up of 14 amino acids. Germline V lookup: CDR1 SEHNR, CDR2 FQNEAQ (reference sequence). The trim removed 5 bases at V and 4 bases at J, leaving 8 bases unmatched. The CDR3 nucleotides are TGTGCCAGCAGCGCAAGCGGGGAAGAATACGAGCAGTACTTC. Its protein is CASSASGEEYEQYF.

The genes are TRBV1 and TRBJ1-2. TRBV1 is reported as a pseudogene. CDR3 length: 16 amino acids. CDR3 sequence (DNA): TGCACCAGCAGCCAAGTGAGGGATTTCGTCTCAGTTGGCTACACCTTC. Its protein product is CTSSQVRDFVSVGYTF.

This clone was counted once. The chain is built from TRBV5-1 and TRBJ2-6, with D perhaps TRBD1 (6 bases). Trimming removed 0 bases from V and 3 bases from J, with 7 bases in between. This CDR3 is built from 15 residues. CDR1 and CDR2 from the germline V gene are SGHRS and YFSETQ. CDR3 amino acids: CASSLDRVGANVLTF. CDR3 nucleotides: TGCGCCAGCAGCTTGGACAGGGTTGGGGCCAACGTCCTGACTTTC. The whole variable domain, filled in from reference TRBV5-1 and TRBJ2-6, reads KAGVTQTPRYLIKTRGQQVTLSCSPISGHRSVSWYQQTPGQGLQFLFEYFSETQRNKGNFPGRFSGRQFSNSRSEMNVSTLELGDSALYLCASSLDRVGANVLTFGAGSRLTVL.

The chain has TRBV7-2 and TRBJ2-5, with 9 bases matching TRBD1. The germline V gene encodes CDR1 SGHTA and CDR2 FQGNSA. The V segment lost 8 bases and the J segment 4 bases; nucleotides outside the gene matches: 8. The CDR3 consists of 14 residues. Here the CDR3 reads CASGGTGKGETQYF. In nucleotides, the CDR3 is TGTGCCAGCGGAGGGACAGGGAAAGGAGAGACCCAGTACTTC.

The rearrangement links TRBV30 to TRBJ2-7; 9 bases line up with TRBD2. This CDR3 is 14 amino acids long. CDR1 GTSNPN and CDR2 SVGIG come from the germline V gene (reference sequence). The V segment lost 4 bases and the J segment 3 bases; nucleotides outside the gene matches: 7. CDR3 in amino acids: CAWTPGTSIYEQYF. CDR3 nucleotides: TGTGCCTGGACTCCCGGGACTAGCATCTACGAGCAGTACTTC.

This chain joins TRBV28 and TRBJ2-1, with TRBD2 identical over 7 bases. CDR3 size: 14 residues. In germline, CDR1 is MDHEN, CDR2 SYDVKM. V dropped 1 base and J dropped 8; count of bases not matched to a gene: 5. The CDR3 DNA reads TGTGCCAGCAGTTTATCGGGGGGAGGGTATGAGCAGTTCTTC. As protein: CASSLSGGGYEQFF. Together with reference TRBV28 and TRBJ2-1, the CDR3 gives the full variable domain: DVKVTQSSRYLVKRTGEKVFLECVQDMDHENMFWYRQDPGLGLRLIYFSYDVKMKEKGDIPEGYSVSREKKERFSLILESASTNQTSMYLCASSLSGGGYEQFFGPGTRLTVL.

V and J are TRBV5-1 and TRBJ2-7; D possibly corresponds to TRBD1 (5 bases). The CDR3 covers 12 residues. V lost 4 bases to trimming and J lost 4 bases, with 9 bases between them. Germline V gives CDR1 SGHRS, CDR2 YFSETQ. DNA of the CDR3: TGCGCCAGCAGCCAGACAGATTACGAGCAGTACTTC. Translation: CASSQTDYEQYF.

This clone has a single count. V is TRBV2 and J is TRBJ1-5; D might be TRBD1 (5 bases). V was clipped by 6 bases and J by 3 bases, with 12 bases between them. The CDR3 is made up of 14 amino acids. CDR1 and CDR2 (germline): SNHLY, FYNNEI. The CDR3 sequence: CASSAGGPNQPQHF. CDR3 nucleotides: TGTGCCAGCAGCGCCGGGGGACCCAATCAGCCCCAGCATTTT. The full variable domain, rest sourced from reference TRBV2 and TRBJ1-5, is EPEVTQTPSHQVTQMGQEVILRCVPISNHLYFYWYRQILGQKVEFLVSFYNNEISEKSEIFDDQFSVERPDGSNFTLKIRSTKLEDSAMYFCASSAGGPNQPQHFGDGTRLSIL.

In regard to this clone: This CDR3 is also generated by other DNA sequences in the sample. The chain uses TRBV10-3 and TRBJ2-5; D ambiguous. V was trimmed by 5 bases and J by 2 bases, leaving 3 bases between them. Germline V gives CDR1 ENHRY, CDR2 SYGVKD. The CDR3 consists of 11 residues. This chain's CDR3 is CAISSQETQYF. The CDR3 bases are TGTGCCATCAGTTCACAAGAGACCCAGTACTTC.

V usage is TRBV6-5 and J usage is TRBJ2-7; tentative D call: TRBD1 (6 bases). Trimming stripped 5 bases from V and 4 bases from J, with 15 bases between. Germline assignment: CDR1 MNHEY and CDR2 SVGAGI. This CDR3 comprises 14 residues. CDR3 residues: CASSPGTYSYEQYF. In DNA form, the CDR3 reads TGTGCCAGCAGTCCCGGGACATATTCATACGAGCAGTACTTC.

The rearrangement joins TRBV3-1 (or the pseudogene TRBV3-2) to TRBJ1-2, with a tentative D call TRBD1 (5 bases). The V end lost 3 bases, the J end lost 9 bases, and 11 bases lay between the germline ends. This CDR3 comprises 12 residues. The germline CDR1 and CDR2 sequences are LGHDT and YNNKEL (reference sequence). The chain's CDR3 is CASSHNPGSYTF. CDR3 in DNA: TGTGCCAGCAGCCATAACCCAGGGAGCTACACCTTC.

This clone was seen a single time. The chain carries TRBV5-4 and TRBJ2-3, with 7 bases that match TRBD1. This CDR3 spans 15 amino acids. Germline-derived CDR1 and CDR2 are SGHNT and YYREEE (reference sequence). The V and J ends lost 4 bases and 1 base, in that order; junction bases with no gene match: 6. CDR3 DNA: TGTGCCAGCAGCATACGGACAGGCCGCACAGATACGCAGTATTTT. Translation gives CASSIRTGRTDTQYF.

V usage is TRBV7-2 and J usage is TRBJ2-5; TRBD1 aligns across 8 bases. The CDR3 spans 19 residues. Germline CDR1 and CDR2: SGHTA and FQGNSA. V trimming: 4 bases; J trimming: 2 bases; junction bases outside the gene matches: 18. In nucleotides, the CDR3 is TGTGCCAGCAGCTCGAGACCCCCTTCCGGGACAGGAGTACAAGAGACCCAGTACTTC. This gives the protein CASSSRPPSGTGVQETQYF.

The genes are TRBV6-2 or TRBV6-3 and TRBJ1-1, with D tentatively TRBD1 (6 bases). The germline V gene has CDR1 MNHEY and CDR2 SVGEGT. This CDR3 is 12 amino acids long. Trimming shortened V by 5 bases and J by 11 bases, and 15 bases separated the two germline ends. CDR3 DNA sequence: TGTGCCAGCAGTAATAAAGACAGGTTTGCTTTCTTT. This translates into CASSNKDRFAFF.

The chain links TRBV6-5 to TRBJ1-2; D unresolved. The V end lost 6 bases, the J end lost 0 bases, and 8 bases lay between the germline ends. Germline CDR1 MNHEY, CDR2 SVGAGI. This CDR3 has 13 residues. CDR3: CASRTETNYGYTF. For the CDR3, the DNA is TGTGCCAGCAGGACGGAGACTAACTATGGCTACACCTTC.

The gene calls are TRBV14 and TRBJ2-1; 12 bases fit TRBD1. The V gene end was trimmed by 0 bases and the J gene end by 8 bases; junction bases not matched to a gene: 8. Germline V CDR1 and CDR2: SGHDN, FVKESK. This CDR3 spans 17 amino acids. CDR3 in amino acids: CASSQDRGTGGSYEQFF. The CDR3 bases are TGTGCCAGCAGCCAAGATCGGGGGACAGGGGGCTCCTATGAGCAGTTCTTC.

This clone has more than one count but fewer than ten. The V call is TRBV19, the J call TRBJ2-5; D not resolved. Germline V lookup: CDR1 LNHDA, CDR2 SQIVND (reference sequence). Trimming stripped 7 bases from V and 5 bases from J, with 2 bases between. This CDR3 is 9 amino acids long. The chain's CDR3 is CASTETQYF. CDR3 coding DNA: TGTGCCAGTACGGAGACCCAGTACTTC.

The chain couples TRBV27 to TRBJ2-1; 8 bases line up with TRBD2. The germline V gene encodes CDR1 MNHEY and CDR2 SMNVEV (reference sequence). This CDR3 is 18 amino acids long. With V trimmed by 0 bases and J by 8 bases, 15 bases remained unmatched. CDR3 sequence: CASSLSSLAGPPRDEQFF. CDR3 DNA sequence: TGTGCCAGCAGTTTATCGTCGTTAGCGGGACCGCCGCGCGATGAGCAGTTCTTC.

The chain couples TRBV3-1 (or the pseudogene TRBV3-2) to TRBJ2-5, with D hard to call. The germline V gene encodes CDR1 LGHDT and CDR2 YNNKEL (reference sequence). The CDR3 totals 14 residues. Trimming shortened V by 1 base and J by 0 bases, and 6 bases separated the two germline ends. The CDR3 coding sequence is TGTGCCAGCAGCCAAGCTGGCCACCAAGAGACCCAGTACTTC. The encoded protein is CASSQAGHQETQYF.